These T cell receptor beta chains were read from a single sample in a study of human T cells and chemical hapten exposure. One entry per CDR3 protein, called by TCRdb with MiXCR from the RACE reads. The profile shows fewer than 90,000 distinct CDR3 sequences, around 6.7% of them singletons. Specimen: whole blood, collected in connection with sensitization to the hapten diphenylcyclopropenone (DPC). These receptors were taken from a woman younger than 45 with alopecia areata. Some clones in this sample may be carry-over from other donors' samples. Each CDR3 is given with its conserved first and last residue. The order of the fields is CDR3 protein, CDR3 DNA, D gene, clone size, V gene, J gene. A D gene is named only where the DNA matches it firmly. Not every row has a clone size; where given, it reads once, few, many or a size class.

CDR3: CASSLGLVPDTQYF; DNA: TGTGCCAGCAGTCTAGGACTAGTGCCAGATACGCAGTATTTT; D: TRBD2; size: many; V: TRBV12-3/TRBV12-4; J: TRBJ2-3
CDR3: CAWSVSRASWATNEKLFF; DNA: TGTGCCTGGAGTGTATCCCGAGCTTCTTGGGCAACTAATGAAAAACTGTTTTTT; D: -; size: many; V: TRBV30; J: TRBJ1-4
CDR3: CASSGTIKDTDTQYF; DNA: TGTGCCAGCAGCGGGACAATCAAAGACACAGATACGCAGTATTTT; D: -; size: -; V: TRBV2; J: TRBJ2-3
CDR3: CASSLDEGTDTQYF; DNA: TGTGCCAGCAGTTTAGACGAGGGCACAGATACGCAGTATTTT; D: -; size: -; V: TRBV12-3/TRBV12-4; J: TRBJ2-3
CDR3: CATWTRDSHDQPQHF; DNA: TGTGCCACCTGGACCCGGGACAGTCACGATCAGCCCCAGCATTTT; D: TRBD1; size: many; V: TRBV12-3/TRBV12-4; J: TRBJ1-5
CDR3: CASSGIFTDTQYF; DNA: TGTGCCAGCAGCGGGATATTCACAGATACGCAGTATTTT; D: -; size: many; V: TRBV7-9; J: TRBJ2-3
CDR3: CASSALETRGTQYF; DNA: TGTGCCAGCAGCGCACTTGAGACGAGGGGTACGCAGTATTTT; D: -; size: many; V: TRBV9; J: TRBJ2-3
CDR3: CASSTQGSTEAFF; DNA: TGTGCCAGCAGCACCCAGGGAAGCACTGAAGCTTTCTTT; D: -; size: -; V: TRBV7-3; J: TRBJ1-1
CDR3: CASSFTSGGGNEQFF; DNA: TGTGCCAGCAGCTTTACTAGCGGGGGAGGAAATGAGCAGTTCTTC; D: TRBD2; size: many; V: TRBV7-2; J: TRBJ2-1
CDR3: CASSLGAGFNTEAFF; DNA: TGCGCCAGCAGCTTGGGGGCAGGGTTCAACACTGAAGCTTTCTTT; D: -; size: many; V: TRBV5-1; J: TRBJ1-1
CDR3: CASSLYGHPATNEKLFF; DNA: TGTGCCAGCAGTTTGTACGGACACCCTGCAACTAATGAAAAACTGTTTTTT; D: -; size: many; V: TRBV12-3/TRBV12-4; J: TRBJ1-4
CDR3: CASSLQGVAGNTEAFF; DNA: TGTGCCAGCAGTCTACAGGGGGTAGCGGGGAACACTGAAGCTTTCTTT; D: TRBD1; size: few; V: TRBV2; J: TRBJ1-1
CDR3: CASSPGQGLRFNYGYTF; DNA: TGTGCCAGCAGTCCGGGACAGGGATTAAGATTTAACTATGGCTACACCTTC; D: TRBD1; size: few; V: TRBV6-5; J: TRBJ1-2
CDR3: CASSHRQGESTEAFF; DNA: TGTGCCAGCAGTCACCGTCAAGGGGAGAGCACTGAAGCTTTCTTT; D: -; size: few; V: TRBV11-1; J: TRBJ1-1
CDR3: CASSPSPFLSYNEQFF; DNA: TGTGCCAGCAGCCCCTCCCCTTTTCTTTCCTACAATGAGCAGTTCTTC; D: -; size: many; V: TRBV7-2; J: TRBJ2-1
CDR3: CASSREASGDTTQYF; DNA: TGTGCCAGCAGCAGGGAAGCTAGCGGGGACACTACGCAGTATTTT; D: TRBD2; size: few; V: TRBV7-9; J: TRBJ2-3
CDR3: CASSYGREGNQPQHF; DNA: TGTGCCAGCAGTTACGGCCGGGAGGGAAATCAGCCCCAGCATTTT; D: -; size: few; V: TRBV6-6; J: TRBJ1-5
CDR3: CASSPAAYYGYTF; DNA: TGTGCCAGCAGCCCCGCGGCCTACTATGGCTACACCTTC; D: -; size: many; V: TRBV5-6; J: TRBJ1-2
CDR3: CASSYDGGLNTDTQYF; DNA: TGTGCCAGCAGTTACGATGGTGGCCTCAACACAGATACGCAGTATTTT; D: -; size: many; V: TRBV6-5; J: TRBJ2-3
CDR3: CSASGEVGALF; DNA: TGCAGTGCTAGCGGGGAGGTGGGGGCTCTCTTT; D: -; size: many; V: TRBV20-1; J: TRBJ1-1
CDR3: CASSSFGWTGELFF; DNA: TGTGCCAGCAGCTCCTTTGGATGGACCGGGGAGCTGTTTTTT; D: -; size: many; V: TRBV7-9; J: TRBJ2-2
CDR3: CASSLVLVGQENTEAFF; DNA: TGTGCCAGCAGCTTAGTTTTGGTGGGACAGGAGAACACTGAAGCTTTCTTT; D: TRBD1; size: many; V: TRBV7-8; J: TRBJ1-1
CDR3: CASSSNAKASFSEQYF; DNA: TGCGCCAGCAGCTCTAACGCAAAGGCTTCTTTCTCCGAGCAGTACTTC; D: -; size: few; V: TRBV5-1; J: TRBJ2-7
CDR3: CSARVGANIQYF; DNA: TGCAGTGCTAGAGTCGGGGCAAACATTCAGTACTTC; D: -; size: many; V: TRBV20-1; J: TRBJ2-4
CDR3: CASSALGVDEQFF; DNA: TGTGCCAGCAGCGCGCTAGGGGTTGATGAGCAGTTCTTC; D: -; size: -; V: TRBV7-9; J: TRBJ2-1
CDR3: CSVEEGTDTQYF; DNA: TGCAGCGTTGAAGAGGGGACAGATACGCAGTATTTT; D: -; size: many; V: TRBV29-1; J: TRBJ2-3
CDR3: CASRTEPNTEAFF; DNA: TGCGCCAGCCGGACAGAACCGAACACTGAAGCTTTCTTT; D: -; size: few; V: TRBV5-1; J: TRBJ1-1
CDR3: CASSWGEGQETQYF; DNA: TGCGCCAGCAGCTGGGGAGAGGGCCAAGAGACCCAGTACTTC; D: -; size: many; V: TRBV5-1; J: TRBJ2-5
CDR3: CASSYLDSTGELFF; DNA: TGTGCCAGCAGTTACTTGGACAGCACCGGGGAGCTGTTTTTT; D: -; size: many; V: TRBV6-6; J: TRBJ2-2
CDR3: CASSSRTGEAETQYF; DNA: TGTGCCAGCAGCTCGAGGACAGGGGAGGCAGAGACCCAGTACTTC; D: TRBD1; size: many; V: TRBV11-3; J: TRBJ2-5
CDR3: CASSESETILRAFF; DNA: TGTGCCAGCAGTGAATCAGAGACAATCCTTCGAGCTTTCTTT; D: -; size: many; V: TRBV2; J: TRBJ1-1
CDR3: CASSQSWGGLNQPQHF; DNA: TGTGCCAGCAGCCAGAGCTGGGGAGGCTTAAATCAGCCCCAGCATTTT; D: -; size: many; V: TRBV6-5; J: TRBJ1-5
CDR3: CASSYSSPAEGSAFF; DNA: TGTGCCAGCAGTTACTCGTCCCCCGCTGAGGGTAGCGCTTTCTTT; D: -; size: many; V: TRBV6-6; J: TRBJ1-1
CDR3: CAISETSGANVLTF; DNA: TGTGCCATCAGTGAGACGTCTGGGGCCAACGTCCTGACTTTC; D: -; size: many; V: TRBV10-3; J: TRBJ2-6
CDR3: CASSPAASSGNTIYF; DNA: TGTGCCAGCTCACCCGCGGCCTCCTCTGGAAACACCATATATTTT; D: -; size: many; V: TRBV18; J: TRBJ1-3
CDR3: CASSLRTANYGYTF; DNA: TGTGCCAGCAGTTTACGGACAGCTAACTATGGCTACACCTTC; D: -; size: few; V: TRBV12-3/TRBV12-4; J: TRBJ1-2
CDR3: CASSLGADSNQPQHF; DNA: TGTGCCAGCAGCTTAGGGGCAGACTCCAATCAGCCCCAGCATTTT; D: -; size: -; V: TRBV7-9; J: TRBJ1-5
CDR3: CASSHLREKGSEAFF; DNA: TGTGCCAGCAGCCACCTCAGGGAGAAAGGAAGTGAAGCTTTCTTT; D: -; size: many; V: TRBV3-1; J: TRBJ1-1
CDR3: CASSLGQGSVYEQYF; DNA: TGCGCCAGCAGCTTGGGGCAGGGGTCTGTCTACGAGCAGTACTTC; D: -; size: -; V: TRBV5-1; J: TRBJ2-7
CDR3: CASSEAWGAPYEQYF; DNA: TGTGCCAGCAGTGAAGCTTGGGGGGCCCCCTACGAGCAGTACTTC; D: -; size: many; V: TRBV6-1; J: TRBJ2-7
CDR3: CASSRGQALYEQYF; DNA: TGTGCCAGTTCCAGGGGACAGGCACTCTACGAGCAGTACTTC; D: TRBD1; size: many; V: TRBV12-3/TRBV12-4; J: TRBJ2-7
CDR3: CASSVTSSGNTIYF; DNA: TGTGCCAGCAGTGTAACATCTTCTGGAAACACCATATATTTT; D: -; size: -; V: TRBV2; J: TRBJ1-3
CDR3: CANNVDSSTDTQYF; DNA: TGTGCCAACAACGTTGACTCCAGCACAGATACGCAGTATTTT; D: -; size: few; V: TRBV2; J: TRBJ2-3
CDR3: CSAQQDPTNYGYTF; DNA: TGCAGTGCCCAGCAGGACCCAACGAACTATGGCTACACCTTC; D: -; size: -; V: TRBV20-1; J: TRBJ1-2
CDR3: CSATDRSEKLFF; DNA: TGCAGTGCTACTGACAGAAGCGAAAAACTGTTTTTT; D: -; size: few; V: TRBV20-1; J: TRBJ1-4
CDR3: CSARVPLAGGNEQFF; DNA: TGCAGTGCTAGAGTCCCTCTAGCGGGGGGCAATGAGCAGTTCTTC; D: TRBD2; size: many; V: TRBV20-1; J: TRBJ2-1
CDR3: CASSPQGASNQPQHF; DNA: TGTGCCAGCTCACCTCAGGGGGCGAGCAATCAGCCCCAGCATTTT; D: TRBD1; size: -; V: TRBV18; J: TRBJ1-5
CDR3: CSARGQYIGNTIYF; DNA: TGCAGTGCTAGAGGACAATACATTGGAAACACCATATATTTT; D: -; size: many; V: TRBV20-1; J: TRBJ1-3
CDR3: CAIGPLAGGTDTQYF; DNA: TGTGCCATCGGGCCCCTAGCGGGGGGCACAGATACGCAGTATTTT; D: TRBD2; size: -; V: TRBV10-3; J: TRBJ2-3
CDR3: CASRELAVDEQFF; DNA: TGTGCCAGCAGGGAACTAGCGGTAGATGAGCAGTTCTTC; D: TRBD2; size: many; V: TRBV6-2/TRBV6-3; J: TRBJ2-1
CDR3: CASSPPEGSSGNTIYF; DNA: TGTGCCAGTAGTCCTCCTGAGGGCTCCTCTGGAAACACCATATATTTT; D: -; size: -; V: TRBV19; J: TRBJ1-3
CDR3: CSARAPVGQTFTEAFF; DNA: TGCAGTGCTAGAGCCCCGGTTGGACAGACCTTCACTGAAGCTTTCTTT; D: -; size: few; V: TRBV20-1; J: TRBJ1-1